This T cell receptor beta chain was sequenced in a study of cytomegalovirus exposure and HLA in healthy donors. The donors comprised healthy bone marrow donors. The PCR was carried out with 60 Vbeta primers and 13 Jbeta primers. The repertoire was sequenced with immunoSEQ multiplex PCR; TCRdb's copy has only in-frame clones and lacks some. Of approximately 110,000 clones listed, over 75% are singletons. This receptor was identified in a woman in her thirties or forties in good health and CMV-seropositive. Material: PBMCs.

CDR3 nucleotides: TGTGCCAGCAGCTTAGAAAGTTTCGGACTAGCAGACTACGAGCAGTACTTC. Amino acid sequence: CASSLESFGLADYEQYF. The rearrangement joins TRBV7-9 to TRBJ2-7; 8 positions match TRBD2. CDR3 length equals 17 residues. After removal of 1 base from V and 3 bases from J, the junction contained 11 bases not matched to a gene. Germline CDR1 is SEHNR and CDR2 is FQNEAQ (reference sequence).